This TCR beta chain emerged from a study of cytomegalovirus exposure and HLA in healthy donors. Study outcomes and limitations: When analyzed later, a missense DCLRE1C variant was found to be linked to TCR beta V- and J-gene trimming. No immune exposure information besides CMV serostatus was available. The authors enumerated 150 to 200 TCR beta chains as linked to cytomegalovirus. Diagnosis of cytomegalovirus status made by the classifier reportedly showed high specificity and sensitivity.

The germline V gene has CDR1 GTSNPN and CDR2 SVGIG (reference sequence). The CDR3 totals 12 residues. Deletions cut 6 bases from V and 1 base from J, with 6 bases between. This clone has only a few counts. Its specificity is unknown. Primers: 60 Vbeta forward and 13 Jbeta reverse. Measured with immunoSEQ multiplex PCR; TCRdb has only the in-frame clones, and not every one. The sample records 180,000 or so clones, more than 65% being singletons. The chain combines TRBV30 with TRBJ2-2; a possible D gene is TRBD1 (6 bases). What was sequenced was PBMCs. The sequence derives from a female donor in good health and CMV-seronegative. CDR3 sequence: CACRGNTGELFF. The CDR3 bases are TGTGCCTGCAGGGGGAACACCGGGGAGCTGTTTTTT.